This TCR beta chain was profiled in a study of HIV-infected patients and healthy controls. About the research overall: No general T-cell lymphocytopenia was present, and per-chain CDR3 totals resembled those of controls.

This clonotype was seen a handful of times. 500 ng RNA was reverse transcribed with alpha and beta constant-region primers. Separate chain-specific third strand synthesis with multiplexing indices produced the alpha and beta libraries. Each molecule carried a 12-nucleotide identifier made of two joined random hexamers added before amplification. Each CDR3 protein is one row after TCRdb ran MiXCR on the 5' RACE reads. The sample has over 7,500 distinct CDR3 sequences; 5.5% to 7% are singletons. The CDR3 length is 14 residues. V shed 3 bases and J 7 bases; nucleotides not matched to a gene: 6. In germline, CDR1 is SGHTA, CDR2 FQGNSA. The repertoire came from unfractionated whole blood and reflected all unsorted peripheral T cells. Exclusions covered tumors, febrile or AIDS-related illness, and hepatitis B or C coinfection.

The chain uses TRBV7-2 and TRBJ2-7; TRBD2 matches 10 bases. The TCR was taken from an adult with HIV infection. Sequences were derived from blood, sampled before antiretroviral therapy. The CDR3 nucleotides read TGTGCCAGCAGCTTTAGCGGGGGGCACGGGGAGCAGTACTTC. Encoded protein: CASSFSGGHGEQYF.